This passage covers 17 T cell receptor beta chains from one sample sequenced in a study of blood T cell repertoires in COVID-19. Method: immunoSEQ multiplex PCR; TCRdb's copy keeps in-frame clones and lacks some. The sample comprises 130,000 or so clones, under 90% of which are singletons, and 10% to 15% rests with the top ten. The source material was peripheral blood. The receptors were sampled from a woman in her sixties or seventies with acute or convalescent COVID-19.

This clone was found many times. The chain links TRBV5-4 to TRBJ2-5, with TRBD2 identical over 8 bases. CDR1 and CDR2 from the germline V gene are SGHNT and YYREEE (reference sequence). Trimming cost V 4 bases and J 1 base; bases outside gene matches: 9. This CDR3 contains 16 residues. CDR3 region: CASSPSYRGGQETQYF. CDR3 nucleotides: TGTGCCAGCAGCCCCAGCTATCGGGGGGGCCAAGAGACCCAGTACTTC.

This clone qualifies as medium-sized. V is TRBV5-5 and J is TRBJ2-3; D is unclear. CDR1 is SGHKS and CDR2 is YYEKEE in the germline V gene (reference sequence). The CDR3 consists of 11 residues. V dropped 3 bases and J dropped 6 bases, with 5 bases sitting between them. The chain's CDR3 is CASSSIDTQYF. CDR3 in DNA: TGTGCCAGCAGCTCTATCGATACGCAGTATTTT.

J is TRBJ1-1 and V is TRBV9; TRBD1 agrees at 7 bases. Germline trimming cut 4 bases from V and 0 bases from J; bases unmatched to any gene: 6. Germline loops: CDR1 SGDLS, CDR2 YYNGEE. This CDR3 is built from 15 residues. The CDR3 sequence is CASSIEGQLNTEAFF. CDR3 DNA sequence: TGTGCCAGCAGCATCGAGGGACAGTTGAACACTGAAGCTTTCTTT. Combining the CDR3 with reference TRBV9 and TRBJ1-1 gives the whole variable domain DSGVTQTPKHLITATGQRVTLRCSPRSGDLSVYWYQQSLDQGLQFLIQYYNGEERAKGNILERFSAQQFPDLHSELNLSSLELGDSALYFCASSIEGQLNTEAFFGQGTRLTVV.

The chain recombines TRBV7-8 with TRBJ1-1, with 7 bases aligning to TRBD1. CDR3 length equals 14 residues. V was pared by 5 bases and J by 12 bases, with 15 bases of the junction left unmatched. The V gene's germline CDR1 is SGHVS and CDR2 FQNEAQ. For the CDR3, the DNA is TGTGCCAGCAGCCTACAGGGGTCACGGGAAGGGACTTTCTTT. Protein product: CASSLQGSREGTFF.

This chain links TRBV6-2 or TRBV6-3 with TRBJ2-7; D is perhaps TRBD2 (5 bases). Germline CDR1 MNHEY, CDR2 SVGEGT. The CDR3 runs to 13 residues. Trimming left V 2 bases short and J 3 bases short, with 8 bases between. CDR3: CASSYGAGYEQYF. For the CDR3, the DNA is TGTGCCAGCAGTTACGGTGCGGGCTACGAGCAGTACTTC.

The chain has TRBV11-2 and TRBJ2-1; D may be TRBD1 (6 bases). Trimming removed 5 bases at V and 0 bases at J, with 8 bases between. The germline CDR1 and CDR2 sequences are SGHAT and FQNNGV. The CDR3 is made up of 14 amino acids. CDR3 region: CASSPDSSYNEQFF. In DNA form, the CDR3 reads TGTGCCAGCAGCCCGGACAGCTCCTACAATGAGCAGTTCTTC.

CDR3: CASSFYFQPQHF. CDR3 DNA: TGTGCCAGCAGTTTTTATTTTCAGCCCCAGCATTTT. The chain employs TRBV12-3 or TRBV12-4 and TRBJ1-5, with no clear D. V was cut by 3 bases and J by 6 bases, with 6 bases left in between. CDR3 size: 12 residues.

The chain employs TRBV30 and TRBJ2-1; 8 bases agree with TRBD2. This CDR3 spans 19 amino acids. CDR1 and CDR2 from the germline V gene are GTSNPN and SVGIG (reference sequence). V was pared by 0 bases and J by 1 base, with 14 bases of the junction left unmatched. CDR3 sequence reads: CAWSVSGTLLAGSYNEQFF. CDR3 coding DNA: TGTGCCTGGAGTGTAAGTGGGACCCTCTTAGCGGGGTCCTACAATGAGCAGTTCTTC.

The chain is built from TRBV2 and TRBJ1-3; TRBD1 agrees at 7 bases. Germline trimming cut 2 bases from V and 4 bases from J; bases unmatched to any gene: 8. This CDR3 is 16 amino acids long. Per germline, CDR1 SNHLY and CDR2 FYNNEI. The CDR3 DNA is TGTGCCAGCAGTGAATCTTGGGACAGCCTCGGAAACACCATATATTTT. Translating it yields CASSESWDSLGNTIYF.

This clone was counted between two and nine times. This sequence joins TRBV7-3 and TRBJ1-1; D gene unclear. This CDR3 region has 13 residues. Germline CDR1 SGHTA, CDR2 FQGTGA. V was trimmed by 1 base and J by 1 base, leaving 4 bases between them. CDR3 DNA sequence: TGTGCCAGCAGCTTAAAGCGGAACACTGAAGCTTTCTTT. Translating gives CASSLKRNTEAFF. Complete variable domain (other parts from reference TRBV7-3 and TRBJ1-1): GAGVSQTPSNKVTEKGKYVELRCDPISGHTALYWYRQSLGQGPEFLIYFQGTGAADDSGLPNDRFFAVRPEGSVSTLKIQRTERGDSAVYLCASSLKRNTEAFFGQGTRLTVV.

The chain employs TRBV18 and TRBJ2-7, with D hard to call. The CDR3 length is 15 residues. The V gene lost 0 bases and the J gene lost 0 bases, with 9 bases spanning the gap. The germline V gene encodes CDR1 KGHSH and CDR2 LQKENI. The CDR3 protein is CASSPPPMSSYEQYV. In nucleotides, the CDR3 is TGTGCCAGCTCACCACCGCCCATGAGCTCCTACGAGCAGTACGTC.

This clone appeared a few times. This rearrangement joins TRBV13 to TRBJ2-3, with TRBD2 identical over 13 bases. The CDR3 contains 16 residues. Germline CDR1 and CDR2: PRHDT and FYEKMQ (reference sequence). Trimming cost V 4 bases and J 6 bases; bases outside gene matches: 7. The DNA for the CDR3 is TGTGCCAGCAGCTACCGACTAGCGGGGGGTATGGATACGCAGTATTTT. Its translation is CASSYRLAGGMDTQYF.

The chain recombines TRBV4-2 with TRBJ2-3; possibly TRBD2 for D (7 bases). Per the germline V gene, CDR1 is LGHNA and CDR2 is YNFKEQ. The V end lost 1 base, the J end lost 4 bases, and 18 bases lay between the germline ends. The CDR3 is 17 amino acids. CDR3 in amino acids: CASSQAPSRGASDTQYF. DNA for the CDR3: TGTGCCAGCAGCCAAGCCCCTAGCCGGGGGGCTTCAGATACGCAGTATTTT.

The chain has TRBV27 and TRBJ2-7, with 8 positions matching TRBD1. The CDR3 has 14 residues. Germline CDR1 reads MNHEY; CDR2 reads SMNVEV (reference sequence). The trim removed 5 bases at V and 6 bases at J, leaving 9 bases unmatched. The chain's CDR3 is CASSPTGGHSEQYF. CDR3 in DNA: TGTGCCAGCAGTCCTACAGGGGGGCACTCCGAGCAGTACTTC.

The chain couples TRBV12-5 to TRBJ2-2, with D unresolved. Trimming stripped 0 bases from V and 7 bases from J, with 12 bases between. The germline V gene has CDR1 LGHNT and CDR2 FRNRAP. The CDR3 contains 15 residues. The DNA of the CDR3 is TGTGCTAGTGGTTTGGTGCAGATATCGGGCGGGGAGCTGTTTTTT. Amino acids: CASGLVQISGGELFF.

The chain links TRBV27 to TRBJ1-4, with D possibly being TRBD1 (5 bases). The CDR3 is made up of 15 amino acids. Germline assignment: CDR1 MNHEY and CDR2 SMNVEV (reference sequence). Trimming removed 2 bases at V and 0 bases at J, with 7 bases between. Here the CDR3 DNA reads TGTGCCAGCAGTTTACTAGGGGCAACTAATGAAAAACTGTTTTTT. Translating gives CASSLLGATNEKLFF.

J is TRBJ2-1 and V is TRBV11-3; weak D call: TRBD1 (6 bases). The germline V gene encodes CDR1 SGHNT and CDR2 YENEEA. The length of the CDR3 is 15 residues. With 0 bases removed from V and 6 bases from J, the gap between germline ends came to 12 bases. The CDR3 reads CASSLDSGTSNEQFF. The DNA of the CDR3 is TGTGCCAGCAGCTTAGATTCCGGGACAAGCAATGAGCAGTTCTTC.